A single sample is the source of the 11 T cell receptor beta chains below, sequenced in a study of control samples from healthy donors and cancer patients. TCRdb's table, derived via immunoSEQ multiplex PCR, lists solely in-frame clones and lacks some. The table has about 410,000 clones, 80% to 95% seen once. The sequencing input was PBMCs. These receptors all come from a man between 40 and 49 years old with head and neck cancer.

V is TRBV3-1 (or the pseudogene TRBV3-2) and J is TRBJ2-3, with D maybe TRBD2 (6 bases). Germline values: CDR1 LGHDT, CDR2 YNNKEL (reference sequence). V lost 4 bases to trimming and J lost 6 bases, with 17 bases between them. The CDR3 runs 15 residues. DNA for the CDR3: TGTGCCAGCAGCCCTTATGGGGGGAGTGAGGATACGCAGTATTTT. It yields the protein CASSPYGGSEDTQYF.

With respect to this clone: It is likely a read error, because the conserved phenylalanine at the end of the CDR3 is missing. The chain carries TRBV4-3 and TRBJ1-2; no firm D call. Germline lookup yields CDR1 LGHNA and CDR2 YSLEER. The CDR3 has 14 amino acids. V was trimmed by 0 bases and J by 8 bases, leaving 13 bases between them. CDR3 region: CASSQEGNYQGYTS. The CDR3 DNA reads as TGCGCCAGCAGCCAAGAAGGTAACTATCAAGGCTACACCTCC.

CDR3 nucleotide sequence: TGTGCCAGCAGCCCCCTGACATATACGAACACCGGGGAGCTGTTTTTT. This translates into CASSPLTYTNTGELFF. The chain carries TRBV7-9 and TRBJ2-2; D call uncertain. Between the trimmed V and J ends, which lost 5 bases and 0 bases, there was a span of 13 bases. This CDR3 spans 16 amino acids. In germline, CDR1 is SEHNR, CDR2 FQNEAQ (reference sequence). The full variable domain, with the rest looked up from reference TRBV7-9 and TRBJ2-2, is DTGVSQNPRHKITKRGQNVTFRCDPISEHNRLYWYRQTLGQGPEFLTYFQNEAQLEKSRLLSDRFSAERPKGSFSTLEIQRTEQGDSAMYLCASSPLTYTNTGELFFGEGSRLTVL.

As concerns this clone: The sample carries other DNA sequences with the same CDR3. This sequence joins TRBV2 and TRBJ2-1; no reliable D call. Germline V gives CDR1 SNHLY, CDR2 FYNNEI. The CDR3 has 10 amino acids. The V end was cut by 6 bases, the J end by 7 bases, with 4 bases between. The CDR3 DNA is TGTGCCAGCAGACGGAATGAGCAGTTCTTC. Protein: CASRRNEQFF.

This chain joins TRBV28 and TRBJ2-5, with 14 bases identical to TRBD2. J lost 3 bases, V lost 6 bases, and 9 bases had no gene match. The germline gives CDR1 MDHEN, CDR2 SYDVKM. The CDR3 has 17 residues. This chain's CDR3 is CASRIRLAGGSEETQYF. The DNA for the CDR3 is TGTGCCAGCAGAATAAGACTAGCGGGGGGGTCCGAAGAGACCCAGTACTTC.

As concerns this clone: Different DNA sequences within this sample yield the same CDR3. The chain recombines TRBV19 with TRBJ2-7, with 7 bases lining up with TRBD1. Germline CDR1 LNHDA, CDR2 SQIVND (reference sequence). CDR3 length equals 14 residues. The V and J ends lost 2 bases and 2 bases, in that order; junction bases with no gene match: 3. DNA of the CDR3: TGTGCCAGTAGTATAAGAGACAGGGCCTACGAGCAGTACTTC. It translates to CASSIRDRAYEQYF. Full variable domain (outside the CDR3, taken from reference TRBV19 and TRBJ2-7): DGGITQSPKYLFRKEGQNVTLSCEQNLNHDAMYWYRQDPGQGLRLIYYSQIVNDFQKGDIAEGYSVSREKKESFPLTVTSAQKNPTAFYLCASSIRDRAYEQYFGPGTRLTVT.

The rearrangement links TRBV6-6 to TRBJ2-2; D remains ambiguous. Germline values: CDR1 MNHNY, CDR2 SVGAGI (reference sequence). The CDR3 has 14 amino acids. Trimming cost V 2 bases and J 5 bases, with 9 bases left between them. The CDR3 is CASSYISFTGELFF. The CDR3 nucleotides read TGTGCCAGCAGTTACATCTCCTTTACCGGGGAGCTGTTTTTT.

This clone appeared once. The chain has TRBV11-2 and TRBJ2-6; no firm D call. This CDR3 comprises 17 residues. Germline CDR1 reads SGHAT; CDR2 reads FQNNGV. V was clipped by 5 bases and J by 1 base, with 15 bases between them. CDR3 amino acids: CASSQNIIGSGANVLTF. DNA for the CDR3: TGTGCCAGCAGCCAAAATATCATCGGATCTGGGGCCAACGTCCTGACTTTC.

The chain has TRBV6-2 or TRBV6-3 and TRBJ2-7; D remains ambiguous. Deletions cut 1 base from V and 0 bases from J, with 7 bases between. Germline V lookup: CDR1 MNHEY, CDR2 SVGEGT. This CDR3 has 14 amino acids. CDR3 in DNA: TGTGCCAGCAGTTACTACAGACACTCCTACGAGCAGTACTTC. As protein: CASSYYRHSYEQYF.

V and J are TRBV19 and TRBJ2-4; D remains ambiguous. V shed 1 base and J shed 1 base, with 11 bases lying between them. The CDR3 is made up of 16 amino acids. Germline V lookup: CDR1 LNHDA, CDR2 SQIVND (reference sequence). The CDR3 spells CASSIGGVGAKNIQYF. The CDR3 nucleotides are TGTGCCAGTAGTATAGGTGGAGTGGGGGCCAAAAACATTCAGTACTTC.

This clone showed up just once. The chain recombines TRBV5-1 with TRBJ2-1; D might be TRBD2 (5 bases). This CDR3 region has 18 residues. The germline V and J ends were trimmed by 2 bases and 6 bases, with 24 bases remaining between them. Germline CDR1 is SGHRS and CDR2 is YFSETQ. The CDR3 bases are TGCGCCAGCAGCTTCCTACCTATCCGGAGGTCAGCTATCAATGAGCAGTTCTTC. Protein: CASSFLPIRRSAINEQFF.